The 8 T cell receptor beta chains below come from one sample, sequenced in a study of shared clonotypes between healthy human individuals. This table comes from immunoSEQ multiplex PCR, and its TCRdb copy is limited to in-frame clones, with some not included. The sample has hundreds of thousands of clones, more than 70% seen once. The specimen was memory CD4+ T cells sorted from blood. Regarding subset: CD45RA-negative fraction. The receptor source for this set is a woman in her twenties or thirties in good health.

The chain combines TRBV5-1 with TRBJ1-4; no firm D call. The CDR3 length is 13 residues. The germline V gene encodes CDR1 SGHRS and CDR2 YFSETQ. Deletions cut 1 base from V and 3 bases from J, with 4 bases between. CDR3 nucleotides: TGCGCCAGCAGCTTGAACTCTAATGAAAAACTGTTTTTT. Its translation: CASSLNSNEKLFF. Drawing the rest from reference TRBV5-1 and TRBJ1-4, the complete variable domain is KAGVTQTPRYLIKTRGQQVTLSCSPISGHRSVSWYQQTPGQGLQFLFEYFSETQRNKGNFPGRFSGRQFSNSRSEMNVSTLELGDSALYLCASSLNSNEKLFFGSGTQLSVL.

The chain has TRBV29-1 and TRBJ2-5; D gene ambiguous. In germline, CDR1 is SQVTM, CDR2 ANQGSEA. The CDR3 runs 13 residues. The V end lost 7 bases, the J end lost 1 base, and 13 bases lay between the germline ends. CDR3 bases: TGCAGCGGGCGCTTGGCGGTCCAAGAGACCCAGTACTTC. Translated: CSGRLAVQETQYF.

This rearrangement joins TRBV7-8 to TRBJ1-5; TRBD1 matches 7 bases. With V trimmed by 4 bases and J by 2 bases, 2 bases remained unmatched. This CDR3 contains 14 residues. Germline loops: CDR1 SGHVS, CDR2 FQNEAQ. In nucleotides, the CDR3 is TGTGCCAGCAGCTGGACAGGCGGCAATCAGCCCCAGCATTTT. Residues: CASSWTGGNQPQHF. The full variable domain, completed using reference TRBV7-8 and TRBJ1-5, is GAGVSQSPRYKVAKRGQDVALRCDPISGHVSLFWYQQALGQGPEFLTYFQNEAQLDKSGLPSDRFFAERPEGSVSTLKIQRTQQEDSAVYLCASSWTGGNQPQHFGDGTRLSIL.

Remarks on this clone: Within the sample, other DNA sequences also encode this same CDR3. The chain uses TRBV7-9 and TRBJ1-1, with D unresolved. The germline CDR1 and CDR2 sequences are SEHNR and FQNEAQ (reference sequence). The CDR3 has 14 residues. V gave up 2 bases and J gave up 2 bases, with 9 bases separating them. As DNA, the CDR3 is TGTGCCAGCAGCTTATACCCGAGCAACACTGAAGCTTTCTTT. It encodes CASSLYPSNTEAFF.

In DNA form, the CDR3 reads TGTGCCTGTGGGGGTGAGGCCGGGTCAGGTGACGAGCAGTACTTC. Encoded protein: CACGGEAGSGDEQYF. The rearrangement joins TRBV30 to TRBJ2-7; D may correspond to TRBD1 or TRBD2 (5 bases each). V dropped 6 bases and J dropped 5 bases, with 23 bases sitting between them. The CDR3 is 15 amino acids. Germline V CDR1 and CDR2: GTSNPN, SVGIG (reference sequence).

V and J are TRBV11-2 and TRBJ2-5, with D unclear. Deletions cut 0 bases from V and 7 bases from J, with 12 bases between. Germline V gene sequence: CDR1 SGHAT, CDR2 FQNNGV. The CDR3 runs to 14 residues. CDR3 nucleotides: TGTGCCAGCAGCTTAGACGTTGGGTATGGGACCCAGTACTTC. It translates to CASSLDVGYGTQYF.

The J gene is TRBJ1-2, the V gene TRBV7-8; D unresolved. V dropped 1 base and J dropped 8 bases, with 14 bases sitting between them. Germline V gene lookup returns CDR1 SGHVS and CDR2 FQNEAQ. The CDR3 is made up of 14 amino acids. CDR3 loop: CASSLVGPQEGYTF. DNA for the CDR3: TGTGCCAGCAGCTTAGTCGGCCCGCAGGAAGGCTACACCTTC.

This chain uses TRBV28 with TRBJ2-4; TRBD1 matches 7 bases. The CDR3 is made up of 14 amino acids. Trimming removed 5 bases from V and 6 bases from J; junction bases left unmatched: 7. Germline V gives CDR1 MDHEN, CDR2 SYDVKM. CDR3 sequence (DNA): TGTGCCAGCAGTACACCCAGGGGGATAAACATTCAGTACTTC. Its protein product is CASSTPRGINIQYF.